The rows below give T cell receptor beta chains drawn from one sample of a study of Ad26.COV2.S vaccination and SARS-CoV-2 variants. Assay: immunoSEQ multiplex PCR; the TCRdb copy retains only in-frame clones and omits some. There are 360,000 or so clones in the sample; approximately 89% occur only once, and under 2% lies in the top ten. The sample was peripheral blood, taken in a trial of Ad26.COV2.S vaccine versus placebo. The receptors were gathered from a person aged 18-60 years who received the Ad26.COV2.S COVID-19 vaccine or a placebo. Both conserved end residues are part of each CDR3. Each record gives: J gene, CDR3 length, clone size, V gene, D gene, CDR3 DNA, CDR3 protein. The D gene is left open where the match is weak. Not every row has a clone size; where given, it reads once, few, many or a size class.

TRBJ1-5 | 16 | NA | TRBV7-9 | NA | TGTGCCAGCAGCGCCTCGGGGGCAGGGAGCAATCAGCCCCAGCATTTT | CASSASGAGSNQPQHF
TRBJ2-5 | 15 | NA | TRBV6-5 | NA | TGTGCCAGCAGTTACTCGGGCAGGGTGGGAGAGACCCAGTACTTC | CASSYSGRVGETQYF
TRBJ2-4 | 14 | NA | TRBV4-1 | TRBD1 | TGCGCCAGCAGAAACACAGGGGACAAAAACATTCAGTACTTC | CASRNTGDKNIQYF
TRBJ2-5 | 16 | few | TRBV4-1 | NA | TGCGCCAGCAGCCAAGATCGACAGGGAGGAATAGAGACCCAGTACTTC | CASSQDRQGGIETQYF
TRBJ2-3 | 16 | NA | TRBV6-1 | NA | TGTGCCAGCAGTGATGAACGAGGATGGGGCACAGATACGCAGTATTTT | CASSDERGWGTDTQYF
TRBJ1-2 | 16 | NA | TRBV5-6 | TRBD1 | TGTGCCAGCAGCTTCCTAACGGGACAGGAATTTTATGGCTACACCTTC | CASSFLTGQEFYGYTF
TRBJ1-1 | 13 | NA | TRBV2 | NA | TGTGCCAGCATTGTTGGAATGCGGACTGAAGCTTTCTTT | CASIVGMRTEAFF
TRBJ2-3 | 15 | NA | TRBV27 | TRBD2 | TGTGCCAGCAGTTGGACTAGCCCTAGCACAGATACGCAGTATTTT | CASSWTSPSTDTQYF
TRBJ2-1 | 15 | NA | TRBV14 | NA | TGTGCCAGCAGCCACGGACCCAGTGGGGTTAATGAGCAGTTCTTC | CASSHGPSGVNEQFF
TRBJ2-1 | 12 | NA | TRBV28 | NA | TGTGCCAGCAGTTTAGGGGCCCATGAGCAGTTCTTC | CASSLGAHEQFF
TRBJ1-6 | 15 | few | TRBV5-1 | NA | TGCGCCAGCAGCTTGCGGGACGGGGATAATTCACCCCTCCACTTT | CASSLRDGDNSPLHF
TRBJ2-3 | 12 | NA | TRBV30 | TRBD2 | TGTGCCTGGAGTGCGGGACTAGCGGGAAGGTATTTT | CAWSAGLAGRYF
TRBJ2-3 | 16 | NA | TRBV11-2 | NA | TGTGCCAGCAGCTTATTTTCAAACAGAGCCACAGATACGCAGTATTTT | CASSLFSNRATDTQYF
TRBJ1-1 | 13 | NA | TRBV12-3/TRBV12-4 | NA | TGTGCCAGCAGTTTAGGACAGAACACTGAAGCTTTCTTT | CASSLGQNTEAFF
TRBJ2-3 | 14 | NA | TRBV3-1/TRBV3-2 | NA | TGTGCCAGCAGCCAAGAGGTTAGCACAGATACGCAGTATTTT | CASSQEVSTDTQYF
TRBJ2-2 | 13 | NA | TRBV5-4 | NA | TGTGCCAGCAGCTTGGACCTCTCCGGGGAGCTGTTTTTT | CASSLDLSGELFF
TRBJ1-3 | 15 | NA | TRBV19 | NA | TGTGCCAGTAGTACGACAGCTCGCTCTGGAAACACCATATATTTT | CASSTTARSGNTIYF
TRBJ2-3 | 15 | NA | TRBV7-3 | NA | TGTGCCAGCAGCCCGACAGGTTCTAGCACAGATACGCAGTATTTT | CASSPTGSSTDTQYF
TRBJ2-7 | 14 | NA | TRBV9 | NA | TGTGCCAGCAACCCCCCAGGTGGTGATTACGAGCAGTACTTC | CASNPPGGDYEQYF
TRBJ2-3 | 12 | NA | TRBV2 | NA | TGTGCCAGCAGTGAACAAGGAGATACGCAGTATTTT | CASSEQGDTQYF
TRBJ2-7 | 16 | NA | TRBV5-6 | NA | TGTGCCAGCACCTTTCGTACGGGGCCCCGCGAGGGAGAGCAGTACTTC | CASTFRTGPREGEQYF
TRBJ1-6 | 15 | NA | TRBV9 | TRBD1 | TGTGCCAGCAGCCCCCAGGACAGGGATAATTCACCCCTCCACTTT | CASSPQDRDNSPLHF
TRBJ2-1 | 10 | NA | TRBV7-2 | NA | TGTGCCAGCAGCGGGAATGAGCAGTTCTTC | CASSGNEQFF
TRBJ2-7 | 16 | NA | TRBV7-2 | TRBD2 | TGTGCCAGCAGCTCCGCCCTCGGAAGCGGGAGGGGCGAGCAGTACTTC | CASSSALGSGRGEQYF
TRBJ2-1 | 12 | once | TRBV21-1 | NA | TGTGCCAGCAGCAAAGCGCAACATGAGCAGTTCTTC | CASSKAQHEQFF
TRBJ2-7 | 13 | NA | TRBV19 | TRBD1 | TGTGCCAGTAGTCCGGACAGGGCCTACGAGCAGTACTTC | CASSPDRAYEQYF
TRBJ1-1 | 14 | NA | TRBV28 | NA | TGTGCCAGCAGAAGAGTAGACAGGAACACTGAAGCTTTCTTT | CASRRVDRNTEAFF
TRBJ1-1 | 15 | NA | TRBV2 | TRBD1 | TGTGCCAGCAGTCGGGACAGGGGGGAGAACACTGAAGCTTTCTTT | CASSRDRGENTEAFF
TRBJ2-3 | 13 | NA | TRBV15 | NA | TGTGCCACCAGCAGACTTGACTACGATACGCAGTATTTT | CATSRLDYDTQYF
TRBJ1-5 | 12 | once | TRBV28 | NA | TGTGCCAGCAGCCGGAGCAATCAGCCCCAGCATTTT | CASSRSNQPQHF
TRBJ2-1 | 14 | NA | TRBV6-5 | TRBD2 | TGTGCCAGCACTACCGGACTAGCGGGAGTTGAGCAGTTCTTC | CASTTGLAGVEQFF
TRBJ2-5 | 15 | once | TRBV24-1 | NA | TGTGCCACCAGTGATTTGAGTCGGGATCAAGAGACCCAGTACTTC | CATSDLSRDQETQYF
TRBJ2-7 | 13 | NA | TRBV19 | TRBD1 | TGTGCCAGTAGGGGACAGGGGGACAACGAGCAGTACTTC | CASRGQGDNEQYF
TRBJ2-1 | 13 | NA | TRBV12-3/TRBV12-4 | NA | TGTGCCAGCAGCCTCCTAGGCCTCAATGAGCAGTTCTTC | CASSLLGLNEQFF
TRBJ2-5 | 13 | NA | TRBV7-3 | NA | TGTGCCAGCAGCCCGGGACTGACTGAGACCCAGTACTTC | CASSPGLTETQYF
TRBJ2-7 | 16 | NA | TRBV4-1 | TRBD2 | TGCGCCAGCAGCCAAGTTGGGCTAGCGGGAGGCCCCGAGCAGTACTTC | CASSQVGLAGGPEQYF
TRBJ2-3 | 12 | NA | TRBV29-1 | TRBD1 | TGCAGCGTATACAGGGGGACAGATACGCAGTATTTT | CSVYRGTDTQYF
TRBJ2-3 | 13 | NA | TRBV3-1/TRBV3-2 | NA | TGTGCCACCGGGACCCCTCCCCCAGATACGCAGTATTTT | CATGTPPPDTQYF
TRBJ2-7 | 12 | once | TRBV19 | NA | TGTGCCACCACAGGGCCGCTCTACGAGCAGTACTTC | CATTGPLYEQYF
TRBJ2-1 | 15 | NA | TRBV24-1 | NA | TGTGCCACCAGTGATGGGAGTAGCTCCTACAATGAGCAGTTCTTC | CATSDGSSSYNEQFF
TRBJ1-3 | 17 | NA | TRBV4-1 | TRBD1 | TGCGCCAGCAGCCAAGATGGGACAGGGGGCCGAAGGGACACCATATATTTT | CASSQDGTGGRRDTIYF
TRBJ2-1 | 16 | NA | TRBV5-1 | TRBD2 | TGCGCCAGCAGCTTGAGGACTAGCGGGAGTGGTTATGAGCAGTTCTTC | CASSLRTSGSGYEQFF
TRBJ2-4 | 17 | NA | TRBV11-3 | TRBD2 | TGTGCCAGCAGCCCCCGCCGGGAGGGCCGAACCAAAAACATTCAGTACTTC | CASSPRREGRTKNIQYF
TRBJ2-7 | 14 | NA | TRBV30 | NA | TGTGCCTGGAGCCTCCCCCGGGTTCCCTATGAGCAGTACTTC | CAWSLPRVPYEQYF
TRBJ2-1 | 15 | NA | TRBV4-2 | NA | TGTGCCAGCAGATCGACGGGAGACCCATACAATGAGCAGTTCTTC | CASRSTGDPYNEQFF
TRBJ2-7 | 13 | NA | TRBV7-8 | NA | TGTGCCAGCAGCTTAGTACAGTACTACGAGCAGTACTTC | CASSLVQYYEQYF
TRBJ2-7 | 12 | NA | TRBV6-2/TRBV6-3 | NA | TGTGCCAGCAGTCTCGGGGGTCACGAGCAGTACTTC | CASSLGGHEQYF
TRBJ2-2 | 16 | NA | TRBV5-6 | TRBD2 | TGTGCCAGCAGCCCGGAAGCGGGAGGTGGGACCGGGGAGCTGTTTTTT | CASSPEAGGGTGELFF
TRBJ2-7 | 13 | NA | TRBV15 | NA | TGTGCCACCAGCAGGAACAGGTTCTGGGAGCAGTACTTC | CATSRNRFWEQYF
TRBJ1-2 | 15 | NA | TRBV13 | TRBD1 | TGTGCCAGCAGTCCAATGGGACAGGGTGTCTATGGCTACACCTTC | CASSPMGQGVYGYTF
TRBJ2-7 | 18 | NA | TRBV5-5 | TRBD1 | TGTGCCAGCAGCCCCCAGGGAGCGACAGGGTTCAGCTTGAGCGAGCAGTACTTC | CASSPQGATGFSLSEQYF
TRBJ1-1 | 12 | NA | TRBV6-5 | NA | TGTGCCAGCAGGTTGGACTACACTGAAGCTTTCTTT | CASRLDYTEAFF
TRBJ1-3 | 15 | NA | TRBV5-4 | TRBD1 | TGTGCCAGCAGCCCCGGGACAGGGTCTGGAAACACCATATATTTT | CASSPGTGSGNTIYF
TRBJ1-3 | 15 | NA | TRBV5-6 | NA | TGTGCCAGCAGCTCACCACTCGGTATGAGGGACACCATATATTTT | CASSSPLGMRDTIYF
TRBJ1-5 | 13 | NA | TRBV19 | NA | TGTGCCAGTGAGGACCGGGGCAATCAGCCCCAGCATTTT | CASEDRGNQPQHF
TRBJ2-5 | 15 | NA | TRBV18 | TRBD1 | TGTGCCAGCTCAACACAACCGACAGGGGTGGGGACCCAGTACTTC | CASSTQPTGVGTQYF
TRBJ1-2 | 14 | once | TRBV12-5 | TRBD1 | TGTGCTAGTGGTTCAGGGGGGGGAGACTATGGCTACACCTTC | CASGSGGGDYGYTF
TRBJ2-2 | 14 | NA | TRBV7-9 | TRBD2 | TGTGCCAGCAGCCCTAGCGGGAGGCCCGGGGAGCTGTTTTTT | CASSPSGRPGELFF
TRBJ2-2 | 13 | NA | TRBV30 | NA | TGTGCCTGGAGTGGACAGTCCACCGGGGAGCTGTTTTTT | CAWSGQSTGELFF